Listed here is a single T cell receptor (beta chain). TCRdb's table, derived via immunoSEQ multiplex PCR, lists solely in-frame clones and lacks some. The sample lists 150,000 to 170,000 clones, about 94% occurring once. The data were taken from a study of control samples from healthy donors and cancer patients. CDR1 is MNHNS and CDR2 is SASEGT in the germline V gene. After removal of 4 bases from V and 0 bases from J, the junction contained 7 bases not matched to a gene. The length of the CDR3 is 16 residues. The chain combines TRBV6-1 with TRBJ2-3; 7 bases agree with TRBD2. The source material was blood. This TCR was sampled from a man aged 35 to 55 in good health. The CDR3 protein is CASSVLAGVSTDTQYF. The CDR3 DNA is TGTGCCAGCAGTGTATTGGCGGGGGTGAGCACAGATACGCAGTATTTT.